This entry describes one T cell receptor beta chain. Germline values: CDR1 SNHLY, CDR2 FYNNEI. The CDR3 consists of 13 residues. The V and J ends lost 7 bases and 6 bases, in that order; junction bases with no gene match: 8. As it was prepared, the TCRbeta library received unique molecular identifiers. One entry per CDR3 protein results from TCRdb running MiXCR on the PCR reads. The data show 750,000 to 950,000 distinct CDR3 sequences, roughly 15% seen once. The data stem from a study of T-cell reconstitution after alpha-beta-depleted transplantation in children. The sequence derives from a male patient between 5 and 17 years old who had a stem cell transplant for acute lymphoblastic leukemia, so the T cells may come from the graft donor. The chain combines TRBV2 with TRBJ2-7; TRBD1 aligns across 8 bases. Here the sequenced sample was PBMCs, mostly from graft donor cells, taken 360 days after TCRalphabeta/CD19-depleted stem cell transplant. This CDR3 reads CASTPRDRREQYF. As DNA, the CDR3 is TGTGCCAGCACCCCGAGGGACAGGCGCGAGCAGTACTTC.